The 23 T cell receptor beta chains below come from one sample, sequenced in a study of blood T cells in healthy people across ages. Next came a second PCR, run for about 7 to 12 cycles, which used a sample-barcoded 5' primer along with a J-beta primer mix. TCRdb processed the 5' RACE reads anew with MiXCR; each CDR3 protein has one entry. The sample contains fewer than 800,000 distinct CDR3 sequences, 20% to 25% of which appear only once. These sequences were also reported in another study, on T cells of mothers and their children.

Source material: blood. The source is a boy aged 5-17 years in good health.

This clonotype turned up a few times. This sequence joins TRBV3-1 and TRBJ2-7, with D possibly matching TRBD2 (5 bases). Trimming took off 7 bases at V and 0 bases at J, with 10 bases between the two ends. The CDR3 runs 13 residues. Germline lookup yields CDR1 LGHDT and CDR2 YNNKEL (reference sequence). CDR3 in amino acids: CASNGENSYEQYF. CDR3 coding DNA: TGTGCCAGCAACGGGGAGAACTCCTACGAGCAGTACTTC.

In its sample, this clonotype was seen a few times. This sequence joins TRBV29-1 and TRBJ2-1, with 11 nucleotides matching TRBD2. This CDR3 spans 17 amino acids. After removal of 3 bases from V and 8 bases from J, the junction contained 15 bases not matched to a gene. Germline CDR1 SQVTM, CDR2 ANQGSEA. The CDR3 sequence: CSVDRLAGGGPAYEQFF. The CDR3 DNA sequence: TGCAGCGTTGATCGTCTAGCGGGAGGAGGGCCAGCATATGAGCAGTTCTTC.

The sample holds a few counts of this clonotype. J is TRBJ2-5 and V is TRBV29-1; weak D call: TRBD1 (6 bases). Trimming pared 2 bases from V and 5 bases from J, leaving 12 bases between. The germline V gene encodes CDR1 SQVTM and CDR2 ANQGSEA. The CDR3 covers 13 residues. The CDR3 loop reads CSVEPQGVETQYF. As DNA, the CDR3 is TGCAGCGTTGAACCACAGGGAGTTGAGACCCAGTACTTC.

The V gene is TRBV3-1, the J gene TRBJ2-1; tentative D call: TRBD1 (5 bases). This CDR3 region has 14 residues. The V and J ends lost 7 bases and 2 bases respectively, with 12 bases between them. Germline V gene data show CDR1 as LGHDT and CDR2 as YNNKEL (reference sequence). Here the CDR3 reads CASTRQSTYNEQFF. The CDR3 DNA sequence: TGTGCCAGCACCCGACAGAGTACCTACAATGAGCAGTTCTTC.

This clonotype was counted a few times. This rearrangement joins TRBV7-9 to TRBJ1-1; D uncertain. Germline lookup yields CDR1 SEHNR and CDR2 FQNEAQ (reference sequence). V gave up 5 bases and J gave up 8 bases, with 15 bases separating them. The CDR3 sequence is 13 residues long. The CDR3 DNA reads as TGTGCCAGCAGCGAAGACGCGGGCGAGGAAGCTTTCTTT. It is translated as CASSEDAGEEAFF.

This chain joins TRBV3-1 and TRBJ1-5, with TRBD1 identical over 10 bases. Trimming took 4 bases from V and 9 from J; bases not matched to a gene: 12. There are 16 residues in the CDR3. Germline lookup yields CDR1 LGHDT and CDR2 YNNKEL (reference sequence). The chain's CDR3 is CASSPHRTGGEGPQHF. The CDR3 DNA follows: TGTGCCAGCAGCCCTCACCGGACAGGGGGAGAAGGGCCCCAGCATTTT.

The chain couples TRBV3-1 to TRBJ1-1; the D is unclear. The germline CDR1 and CDR2 sequences are LGHDT and YNNKEL (reference sequence). Trimming left V 3 bases short and J 7 bases short, with 12 bases between. The CDR3 has 13 residues. The CDR3 bases are TGTGCCAGCAGCCAGTCGGACGGGGTTGAAGCTTTCTTT. As protein: CASSQSDGVEAFF.

The gene calls are TRBV28 and TRBJ2-5, with TRBD2 matching 10 bases. After removal of 5 bases from V and 4 bases from J, the junction contained 7 bases not matched to a gene. The CDR3 is 15 amino acids. Per the germline V gene, CDR1 is MDHEN and CDR2 is SYDVKM. The CDR3 nucleotides read TGTGCCAGCAGTCGTGCTAGCGGGAGTGGAGAGACCCAGTACTTC. Encoded protein: CASSRASGSGETQYF. Supplemented by reference TRBV28 and TRBJ2-5, the full variable domain reads DVKVTQSSRYLVKRTGEKVFLECVQDMDHENMFWYRQDPGLGLRLIYFSYDVKMKEKGDIPEGYSVSREKKERFSLILESASTNQTSMYLCASSRASGSGETQYFGPGTRLLVL.

This clonotype was seen ten or more times. V and J are TRBV29-1 and TRBJ1-2; 9 nucleotides match TRBD1. CDR1 SQVTM and CDR2 ANQGSEA come from the germline V gene. The length of the CDR3 is 12 residues. V shed 6 bases, J shed 8 bases, and the junction held 7 bases outside the gene matches. Here the CDR3 DNA reads TGCAGCGTCCCGGGACAGGGATACGGCTACACCTTC. Translating it yields CSVPGQGYGYTF.

The V gene is TRBV5-6, the J gene TRBJ2-1, with D perhaps being TRBD1 or TRBD2 (5 bases each). This CDR3 region has 15 residues. V gave up 4 bases and J gave up 0 bases, with 11 bases separating them. Looked up from germline, CDR1 is SGHDT and CDR2 is YYEEEE. The DNA of the CDR3 is TGTGCCAGCAGCCCCGTGAGGGGCTCCTACAATGAGCAGTTCTTC. It is translated as CASSPVRGSYNEQFF.

There are a few counts of this clonotype. CDR3 in DNA: TGCAGCGTTACCGGGACAGGGAATGAAAAACTGTTTTTT. Encoded protein: CSVTGTGNEKLFF. The J gene is TRBJ1-4, the V gene TRBV29-1; 9 positions agree with TRBD1. Trimming took 5 bases from V and 5 from J; bases not matched to a gene: 3. Looked up from germline, CDR1 is SQVTM and CDR2 is ANQGSEA. This CDR3 comprises 13 residues.

In the case of this clonotype: The junction differs from germline at one of its ends, possibly a read error. The chain uses TRBV27 and TRBJ1-4, with D possibly TRBD1 on 6 matching bases. Germline V gene sequence: CDR1 MNHEY, CDR2 SMNVEV (reference sequence). The CDR3 contains 13 residues. The CDR3 DNA is TGTGCCAGCAGCCTAACAGGGAGCAATGAAAAACTGTTT. It yields the protein CASSLTGSNEKLF.

This rearrangement joins TRBV9 to TRBJ2-2; D perhaps matches TRBD1 (5 bases). CDR1 is SGDLS, CDR2 YYNGEE, per germline. The V end lost 5 bases, the J end lost 6 bases, and 8 bases lay between the germline ends. The CDR3 has 12 amino acids. CDR3 coding DNA: TGTGCCAGCAGGGGGCTTTCCGGGGAGCTGTTTTTT. Translation: CASRGLSGELFF.

In its sample, this clonotype was seen a few times. The rearrangement links TRBV7-2 to TRBJ2-3; 8 bases are shared with TRBD2. Per germline, CDR1 SGHTA and CDR2 FQGNSA. The CDR3 has 16 residues. J gave up 0 bases and V 1 base, and 3 bases lay outside the gene matches. The CDR3 sequence: CASSLVGGGSTDTQYF. The CDR3 DNA sequence: TGTGCCAGCAGCTTAGTCGGCGGGGGGAGCACAGATACGCAGTATTTT.

This clonotype was observed a few times. The rearrangement links TRBV28 to TRBJ2-3; 8 nucleotides line up with TRBD2. This CDR3 has 14 residues. V shed 8 bases and J 5 bases; nucleotides not matched to a gene: 9. CDR1 and CDR2 from the germline V gene are MDHEN and SYDVKM. As DNA, the CDR3 is TGTGCCAGCGGATCAGCGGGGGAGGGAGATACGCAGTATTTT. This sequence encodes CASGSAGEGDTQYF.

This clonotype has just a few counts. The chain recombines TRBV6-6 with TRBJ2-5; 7 positions agree with TRBD2. The CDR3 sequence is 15 residues long. After removal of 7 bases from V and 3 bases from J, the junction contained 11 bases not matched to a gene. The germline CDR1 and CDR2 sequences are MNHNY and SVGAGI (reference sequence). The CDR3 DNA is TGTGCCAGCAATCCTCTACGGGGGGTAAAAGAGACCCAGTACTTC. As protein: CASNPLRGVKETQYF.

The CDR3 reads CASSHPSLTSGDNEQFF. In DNA, the CDR3 is TGTGCCAGCAGCCACCCCTCTCTGACTAGCGGGGACAATGAGCAGTTCTTC. The genes are TRBV14 and TRBJ2-1, with 11 bases aligning to TRBD2. The CDR3 extends over 17 amino acids. With 3 bases clipped from V and 5 bases from J, the junction kept 9 bases outside the gene matches. The V gene's germline CDR1 is SGHDN and CDR2 FVKESK.

CDR3 nucleotides: TGTGCCAGCAGCTCGGGACCAGGCATGAACATTCAGTACTTC. Translated, it gives CASSSGPGMNIQYF. This sequence joins TRBV5-4 and TRBJ2-4; D tentatively reads TRBD1 or TRBD2 (5 bases each). Germline V gene lookup returns CDR1 SGHNT and CDR2 YYREEE (reference sequence). V lost 3 bases and J 7 bases, leaving 14 bases between the germline ends. This CDR3 comprises 14 residues.

V and J are TRBV6-6 and TRBJ2-5, with D unclear. TRBJ2-7 explains the end of the DNA better; the J call may be wrong. Germline V lookup: CDR1 MNHNY, CDR2 SVGAGI (reference sequence). The CDR3 totals 15 residues. CDR3 in DNA: TGTGCCAGCAGTTACGGCCCCCCCAGCTCCTACGAGCAGTACTTC. This translates into CASSYGPPSSYEQYF.

This clonotype appeared a single time. J is TRBJ2-4 and V is TRBV5-1; D uncertain. The germline gives CDR1 SGHRS, CDR2 YFSETQ. This CDR3 has 16 residues. V lost 3 bases to trimming and J lost 0 bases, with 13 bases between them. In DNA, the CDR3 is TGCGCCAGCAGCTCCTCCCCACAGCTAGCCAAAAACATTCAGTACTTC. Its translation is CASSSSPQLAKNIQYF.

V usage is TRBV7-2 and J usage is TRBJ2-7, with D uncertain. V was cut by 1 base and J by 2 bases, with 9 bases left in between. The CDR3 sequence is 14 residues long. Germline values: CDR1 SGHTA, CDR2 FQGNSA. The CDR3 bases are TGTGCCAGCAGCTTAGGTTCCGCCGCCTACGAGCAGTACTTC. This sequence encodes CASSLGSAAYEQYF.

The J gene is TRBJ2-6, the V gene TRBV4-3; D is possibly TRBD2 (6 bases). This CDR3 is built from 16 residues. Trimming left V 0 bases short and J 3 bases short, with 9 bases between. CDR1 LGHNA and CDR2 YSLEER come from the germline V gene. DNA of the CDR3: TGCGCCAGCAGCCAAGATCGGGGGTTTGGGGCCAACGTCCTGACTTTC. Translation: CASSQDRGFGANVLTF.

There are a few counts of this clonotype. The chain couples TRBV9 to TRBJ2-1, with D hard to call. The germline CDR1 and CDR2 sequences are SGDLS and YYNGEE. Trimming left V 0 bases short and J 4 bases short, with 11 bases between. The CDR3 has 15 residues. The CDR3 DNA is TGTGCCAGCAGCGTAGAGGGCTATCTGTACAATGAGCAGTTCTTC. This translates into CASSVEGYLYNEQFF.